The sequence of this T cell receptor beta chain was determined in a study of CD8 T cells in ankylosing spondylitis. This clonotype was picked up many times. The germline CDR1 and CDR2 sequences are WSHSY and SAAADI. This CDR3 region has 12 residues. The V gene lost 5 bases and the J gene lost 5 bases, with 9 bases spanning the gap. Each CDR3 protein is one row after TCRdb ran MiXCR on the 5' RACE reads. The table lists fewer than 250,000 distinct CDR3 sequences, about 11% of them singletons. Source material: blood, either unsorted or a sorted T cell fraction (not recorded which). This sequence was found in a male donor with ankylosing spondylitis or in good health (not recorded which). V and J are TRBV10-2 and TRBJ2-5; D remains ambiguous. CDR3 residues: CASSFGRETQYF. The CDR3 region has the DNA TGCGCCAGCAGTTTTGGGCGGGAGACCCAGTACTTC.